The TCR beta chain described here comes from a study of T cells in Graves' hyperthyroidism and ophthalmopathy. A word on this clonotype: What it binds is not known.

CDR1 and CDR2 (germline): MNHEY, SMNVEV (reference sequence). This CDR3 region has 14 residues. V lost 11 bases to trimming and J lost 4 bases, with 20 bases between them. Notes on the study in general: Ophthalmopathy prediction by the model preceded onset by a median roughly 6 months.

Amplification yielded TCR beta CDR3 regions, with RNA transcripts as the source. A first-round RT-PCR of the TCR CDR3 used the HTBI primer set. TCRdb reprocessed the multiplex PCR reads via MiXCR and lists one record per CDR3 protein. Here the sample spans about 400,000 distinct CDR3 sequences, 14% to 15% being singletons. It was considered stable Graves' hyperthyroidism when ophthalmopathy did not progress within 18 months. Together with thyroid ultrasound, orbital computed tomography, serum thyroxine and TRAb, clinical symptoms were used for diagnoses. This sequence originates from a woman in her twenties or thirties with Graves' hyperthyroidism. The J gene is TRBJ1-1, the V gene TRBV27; D gene uncertain. Sequenced material: blood. The CDR3 spells CAASVGMEATEAFF. The DNA for the CDR3 is TGTGCCGCATCGGTGGGGATGGAGGCCACTGAAGCTTTCTTT.